The 20 T cell receptor beta chains in this list originate from one sample, sequenced in a study. TCRdb fed the RT-PCR reads into MiXCR, producing one record per CDR3 protein. The data hold fewer than 800,000 distinct CDR3 sequences, with about 14% observed a single time. The sample comprised memory CD4+ T cells from blood. All receptors derive from a female donor in good health, serving as a healthy control.

Here the CDR3 DNA reads TGTGCCAGCAGCTCAGGCTCGGAGGGCGATGAGCAGTTCTTC. Its protein product is CASSSGSEGDEQFF. The rearrangement uses TRBV7-3 and TRBJ2-1; possible D gene TRBD2, 6 bases. The CDR3 runs to 14 residues. Germline values: CDR1 SGHTA, CDR2 FQGTGA. V was cut by 4 bases and J by 8 bases, with 15 bases left in between.

This clonotype has more than one count but fewer than ten. V usage is TRBV19 and J usage is TRBJ1-5; D is perhaps TRBD1 (6 bases). The CDR3 loop spans 15 amino acids. Trimming left V 8 bases short and J 0 bases short, with 14 bases between. CDR1 LNHDA and CDR2 SQIVND come from the germline V gene (reference sequence). CDR3 residues: CASRGQQYSNQPQHF. The CDR3 coding sequence is TGTGCCAGTCGTGGACAGCAATATAGCAATCAGCCCCAGCATTTT. The entire variable domain, with the rest obtained from reference TRBV19 and TRBJ1-5, is as follows: DGGITQSPKYLFRKEGQNVTLSCEQNLNHDAMYWYRQDPGQGLRLIYYSQIVNDFQKGDIAEGYSVSREKKESFPLTVTSAQKNPTAFYLCASRGQQYSNQPQHFGDGTRLSIL.

The rearrangement joins TRBV7-9 to TRBJ1-1, with D unclear. The CDR3 spans 11 residues. Trimming pared 4 bases from V and 7 bases from J, leaving 7 bases between. The germline V gene encodes CDR1 SEHNR and CDR2 FQNEAQ (reference sequence). The CDR3 loop reads CASSYTLEAFF. The CDR3 coding sequence is TGTGCCAGCAGCTATACCCTTGAAGCTTTCTTT. The whole variable domain, remainder taken from reference TRBV7-9 and TRBJ1-1, is DTGVSQNPRHKITKRGQNVTFRCDPISEHNRLYWYRQTLGQGPEFLTYFQNEAQLEKSRLLSDRFSAERPKGSFSTLEIQRTEQGDSAMYLCASSYTLEAFFGQGTRLTVV.

The V call is TRBV24-1, the J call TRBJ1-5; tentatively, D is TRBD1 (6 bases). In germline, CDR1 is KGHDR, CDR2 SFDVKD. The CDR3 has 13 residues. Trimming stripped 3 bases from V and 11 bases from J, with 13 bases between. The CDR3 coding sequence is TGTGCCACCAGTGATGGGGGACAAGAGACCCAGCATTTT. Its protein is CATSDGGQETQHF.

This clonotype was counted at least ten times. The gene calls are TRBV4-3 and TRBJ2-7; 9 bases agree with TRBD1. J lost 5 bases, V lost 0 bases, and 11 bases had no gene match. The CDR3 is made up of 17 amino acids. Germline assignment: CDR1 LGHNA and CDR2 YSLEER. The CDR3 coding sequence is TGCGCCAGCAGCCAAGATGGGAGGACAGGGGCAGGAAACGAGCAGTACTTC. It specifies CASSQDGRTGAGNEQYF.

V is TRBV21-1 and J is TRBJ2-7; the table assigns TRBD1, which was not confirmed against the DNA. TRBV21-1 is assigned pseudogene status. The length of the CDR3 is 15 residues. The CDR3 sequence: CASSKDRDRSHEQYF. The DNA of the CDR3 is TGTGCCAGCAGCAAAGATAGGGACAGGTCCCACGAGCAGTACTTC.

This clonotype has ten or more counts. V is TRBV5-1 and J is TRBJ2-3; no definite D call. The V and J ends lost 1 base and 5 bases respectively, with 5 bases between them. This CDR3 spans 12 amino acids. Germline lookup yields CDR1 SGHRS and CDR2 YFSETQ. The CDR3 nucleotides read TGCGCCAGCAGCTTGCAGCAAGATACGCAGTATTTT. Amino acid sequence: CASSLQQDTQYF.

The chain joins TRBV28 to TRBJ2-1, with D maybe TRBD2 (6 bases). The V gene lost 3 bases and the J gene lost 10 bases, with 16 bases spanning the gap. The CDR3 has 14 amino acids. Germline lookup yields CDR1 MDHEN and CDR2 SYDVKM. The CDR3 reads CASSLLEAGKEQFF. As DNA, the CDR3 is TGTGCCAGCAGTTTGTTAGAAGCGGGTAAGGAGCAGTTCTTC.

This clonotype was counted between two and nine times. A single base separates this from a much larger clone, so it may be a read error. The V call is TRBV29-1, the J call TRBJ1-1; perhaps TRBD1 as D (5 bases). In germline, CDR1 is SQVTM, CDR2 ANQGSEA. The CDR3 has 12 residues. The DNA of the CDR3 is TGCAGCGTTGAAGATGCGGGGACTGAAGTTTTCTTT. It encodes CSVEDAGTEVFF.

This clonotype occurred many times. The chain recombines TRBV7-9 with TRBJ1-2, with D hard to call. Per the germline V gene, CDR1 is SEHNR and CDR2 is FQNEAQ (reference sequence). Between the trimmed V and J ends, which lost 1 base and 5 bases, there was a span of 5 bases. There are 12 residues in the CDR3. Here the CDR3 reads CASSLVQYGYTF. The CDR3 DNA is TGTGCCAGCAGCTTAGTTCAGTATGGCTACACCTTC.

This clonotype was counted many times. The chain combines TRBV7-2 with TRBJ2-1; the D gene is possibly TRBD2 (6 bases). CDR1 is SGHTA and CDR2 is FQGNSA in the germline V gene. This CDR3 has 20 residues. Trimming removed 5 bases from V and 0 bases from J, with 26 bases in between. The CDR3, as DNA: TGTGCCAGCAGCCTCCACCCCCAGGTCGGGAGTTCTCCCTCCTACAATGAGCAGTTCTTC. This gives the protein CASSLHPQVGSSPSYNEQFF.

The CDR3 coding sequence is TGTGCCAGCAGCACCCGGGCCTCCCAAGAGACCCAGTACTTC. Residues: CASSTRASQETQYF. This rearrangement joins TRBV7-2 to TRBJ2-5; D is ambiguous. This CDR3 is built from 14 residues. The germline V and J ends were trimmed by 5 bases and 1 base, with 11 bases remaining between them. The germline V gene has CDR1 SGHTA and CDR2 FQGNSA.

This clonotype was detected only a few times. The chain recombines TRBV7-2 with TRBJ2-5; D may be TRBD2 (6 bases). Between the trimmed V and J ends, which lost 5 bases and 2 bases, there was a span of 12 bases. The CDR3 extends over 14 amino acids. Germline lookup yields CDR1 SGHTA and CDR2 FQGNSA. CDR3 nucleotide sequence: TGTGCCAGCAGCCCGTGGAGGGGACAAGAGACCCAGTACTTC. Its protein is CASSPWRGQETQYF. Combining the CDR3 with reference TRBV7-2 and TRBJ2-5 gives the whole variable domain GAGVSQSPSNKVTEKGKDVELRCDPISGHTALYWYRQSLGQGLEFLIYFQGNSAPDKSGLPSDRFSAERTGGSVSTLTIQRTQQEDSAVYLCASSPWRGQETQYFGPGTRLLVL.

This sequence joins TRBV20-1 and TRBJ2-1, with TRBD2 identical over 7 bases. In germline, CDR1 is DFQATT, CDR2 SNEGSKA (reference sequence). CDR3 length: 14 amino acids. J was trimmed by 3 bases and V by 6 bases; bases with no gene match: 8. The CDR3 reads CSAASGNLYNEQFF. The CDR3 coding sequence is TGCAGTGCGGCGAGCGGGAACCTCTACAATGAGCAGTTCTTC.

This clonotype was seen a few times. This chain links TRBV12-3 or TRBV12-4 with TRBJ1-3, with a possible D match to TRBD1 (5 bases). V lost 6 bases and J 1 base, leaving 16 bases between the germline ends. The CDR3 has 16 amino acids. The CDR3 protein is CASSLSTGSSGNTIYF. CDR3 coding DNA: TGTGCCAGCAGCCTCAGTACAGGTTCATCTGGAAACACCATATATTTT.

This clonotype was seen a handful of times. The V and J genes are TRBV4-1 and TRBJ2-7, with 16 positions matching TRBD2. CDR1 is MGHRA, CDR2 YSYEKL, per germline. The CDR3 is made up of 18 amino acids. J gave up 5 bases and V 4 bases, and 11 bases lay outside the gene matches. The CDR3 loop reads CASSLSGLAGGIGDEQYF. The CDR3 DNA sequence: TGCGCCAGCAGCCTCTCGGGACTAGCGGGAGGGATAGGCGACGAGCAGTACTTC.

This sequence joins TRBV7-2 and TRBJ2-3; D is unresolved. The V gene's germline CDR1 is SGHTA and CDR2 FQGNSA. V lost 5 bases, J lost 0 bases, and 9 bases lay in between. The CDR3 totals 14 residues. The CDR3 nucleotides read TGTGCCAGCAGCCTCCGTGTGAGCACAGATACGCAGTATTTT. This encodes CASSLRVSTDTQYF.

The chain employs TRBV6-1 and TRBJ2-5; D ambiguous. The germline CDR1 and CDR2 sequences are MNHNS and SASEGT. V lost 1 base, J lost 0 bases, and 6 bases lay in between. This CDR3 has 14 residues. CDR3 protein: CASSEGPYQETQYF. In DNA, the CDR3 is TGTGCCAGCAGTGAAGGGCCGTACCAAGAGACCCAGTACTTC.

This clonotype was observed many times. The chain uses TRBV12-3 or TRBV12-4 and TRBJ1-1; D is ambiguous. This CDR3 is 13 amino acids long. V was trimmed by 7 bases and J by 6 bases, leaving 15 bases between them. The chain's CDR3 is CASTERLGAEAFF. The CDR3 nucleotides are TGTGCCAGCACCGAGAGACTTGGGGCTGAAGCTTTCTTT.

This clonotype occurred many times. V gene TRBV5-1 combines with J gene TRBJ2-7; D might be TRBD2 (5 bases). Per germline, CDR1 SGHRS and CDR2 YFSETQ. Trimming left V 2 bases short and J 2 bases short, with 14 bases between. The CDR3 runs to 15 residues. The CDR3 is CASSFGVGGTYEQYF. CDR3 nucleotides: TGCGCCAGCAGCTTCGGGGTCGGAGGAACCTACGAGCAGTACTTC.